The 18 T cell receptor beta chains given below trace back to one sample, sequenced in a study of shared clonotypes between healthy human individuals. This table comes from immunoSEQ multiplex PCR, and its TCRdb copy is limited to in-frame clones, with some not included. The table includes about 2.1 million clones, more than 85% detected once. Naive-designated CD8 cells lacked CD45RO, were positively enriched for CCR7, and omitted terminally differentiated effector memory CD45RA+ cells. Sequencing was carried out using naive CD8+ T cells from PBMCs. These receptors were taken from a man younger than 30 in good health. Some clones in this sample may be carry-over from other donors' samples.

The CDR3 is CASSSDGLLTYEQYF. The CDR3 DNA reads TGTGCCAGCAGTTCGGACGGGCTACTAACCTACGAGCAGTACTTC. The rearrangement joins TRBV28 to TRBJ2-7; D not resolved. Germline V gene lookup returns CDR1 MDHEN and CDR2 SYDVKM. The ends were cut back, 4 bases at V and 2 bases at J, with 15 bases in the middle. This CDR3 is built from 15 residues. Based on the CDR3 plus reference TRBV28 and TRBJ2-7, the full variable domain is DVKVTQSSRYLVKRTGEKVFLECVQDMDHENMFWYRQDPGLGLRLIYFSYDVKMKEKGDIPEGYSVSREKKERFSLILESASTNQTSMYLCASSSDGLLTYEQYFGPGTRLTVT.

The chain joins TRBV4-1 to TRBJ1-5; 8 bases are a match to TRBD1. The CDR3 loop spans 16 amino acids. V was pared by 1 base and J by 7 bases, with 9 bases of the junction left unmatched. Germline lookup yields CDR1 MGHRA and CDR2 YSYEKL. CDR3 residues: CASSQVGGTGGQPQHF. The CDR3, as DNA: TGCGCCAGCAGCCAAGTTGGGGGGACAGGCGGACAGCCCCAGCATTTT.

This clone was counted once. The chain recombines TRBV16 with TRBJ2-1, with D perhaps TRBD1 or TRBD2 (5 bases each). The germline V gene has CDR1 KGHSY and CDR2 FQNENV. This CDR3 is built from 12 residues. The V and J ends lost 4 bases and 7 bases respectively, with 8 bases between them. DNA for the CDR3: TGTGCCAGCAGCCCTGGGGGTAATGAGCAGTTCTTC. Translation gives CASSPGGNEQFF.

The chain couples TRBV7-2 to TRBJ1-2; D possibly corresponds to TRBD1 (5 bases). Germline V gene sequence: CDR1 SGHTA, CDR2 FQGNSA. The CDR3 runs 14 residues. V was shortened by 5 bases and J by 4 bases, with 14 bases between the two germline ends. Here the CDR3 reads CASSHVGRRYGYTF. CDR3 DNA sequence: TGTGCCAGCAGCCACGTGGGACGGCGCTATGGCTACACCTTC.

As DNA, the CDR3 is TGTGCCAGTACCATACGGGGAGGGTCCAACTATGGCTACACCTTC. Protein product: CASTIRGGSNYGYTF. This chain joins TRBV19 and TRBJ1-2; no clear D gene. The CDR3 has 15 amino acids. V lost 7 bases to trimming and J lost 2 bases, with 17 bases between them. Looked up from germline, CDR1 is LNHDA and CDR2 is SQIVND (reference sequence).

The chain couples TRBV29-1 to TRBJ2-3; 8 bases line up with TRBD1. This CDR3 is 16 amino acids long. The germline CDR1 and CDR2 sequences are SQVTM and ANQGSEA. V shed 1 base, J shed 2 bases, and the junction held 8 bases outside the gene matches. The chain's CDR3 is CSVEATGTGDTDTQYF. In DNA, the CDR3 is TGCAGCGTTGAAGCTACCGGGACAGGAGACACAGATACGCAGTATTTT.

CDR3 amino acids: CASSQDEPSTDTQYF. CDR3 sequence (DNA): TGTGCCAGCAGCCAAGATGAACCGAGCACAGATACGCAGTATTTT. The V and J genes are TRBV4-2 and TRBJ2-3; D ambiguous. Germline V gene sequence: CDR1 LGHNA, CDR2 YNFKEQ. Trimming cost V 0 bases and J 0 bases, with 7 bases left between them. The CDR3 runs 15 residues.

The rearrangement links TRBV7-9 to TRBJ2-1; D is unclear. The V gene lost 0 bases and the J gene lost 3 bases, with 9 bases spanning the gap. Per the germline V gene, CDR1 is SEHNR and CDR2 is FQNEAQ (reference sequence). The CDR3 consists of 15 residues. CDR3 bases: TGTGCCAGCAGCTTAGCGGGAAGGGACTACAATGAGCAGTTCTTC. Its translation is CASSLAGRDYNEQFF.

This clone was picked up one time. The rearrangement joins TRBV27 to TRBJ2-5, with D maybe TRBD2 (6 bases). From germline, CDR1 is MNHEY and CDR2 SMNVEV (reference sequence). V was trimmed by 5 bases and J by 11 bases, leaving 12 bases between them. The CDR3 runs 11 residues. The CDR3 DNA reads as TGTGCCAGCAGTCCAGGGACTCATCAGTACTTC. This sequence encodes CASSPGTHQYF.

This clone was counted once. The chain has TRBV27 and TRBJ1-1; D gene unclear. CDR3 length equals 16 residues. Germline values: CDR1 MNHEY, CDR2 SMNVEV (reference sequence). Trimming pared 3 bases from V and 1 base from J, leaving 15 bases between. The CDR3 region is CASSFKLEPPNTEAFF. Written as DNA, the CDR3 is TGTGCCAGCAGTTTTAAGTTAGAACCGCCGAACACTGAAGCTTTCTTT.

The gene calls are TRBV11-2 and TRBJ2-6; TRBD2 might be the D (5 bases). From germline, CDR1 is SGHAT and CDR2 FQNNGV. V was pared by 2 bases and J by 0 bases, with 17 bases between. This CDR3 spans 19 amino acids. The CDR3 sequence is CASSLPLEAWSSGANVLTF. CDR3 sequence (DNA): TGTGCCAGCAGCTTACCCTTGGAGGCTTGGAGCTCTGGGGCCAACGTCCTGACTTTC.

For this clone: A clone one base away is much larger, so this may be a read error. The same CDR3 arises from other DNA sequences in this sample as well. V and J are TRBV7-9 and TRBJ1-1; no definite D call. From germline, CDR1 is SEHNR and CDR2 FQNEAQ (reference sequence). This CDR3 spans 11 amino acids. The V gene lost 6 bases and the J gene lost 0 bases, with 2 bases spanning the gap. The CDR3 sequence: CASSVNTEAFF. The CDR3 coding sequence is TGTGCCAGCAGTGTGAACACTGAAGCTTTCTTT.

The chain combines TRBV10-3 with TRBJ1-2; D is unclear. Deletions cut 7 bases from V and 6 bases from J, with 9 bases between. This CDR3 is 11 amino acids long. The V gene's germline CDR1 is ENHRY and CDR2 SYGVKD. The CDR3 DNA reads TGTGCCATCACGGTCGGAAATGGCTACACCTTC. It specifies CAITVGNGYTF.

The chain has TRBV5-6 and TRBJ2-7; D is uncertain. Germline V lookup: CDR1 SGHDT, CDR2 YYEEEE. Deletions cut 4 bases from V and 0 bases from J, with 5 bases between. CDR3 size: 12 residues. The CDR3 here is CASSARSYEQYF. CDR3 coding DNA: TGTGCCAGCAGCGCCCGCTCCTACGAGCAGTACTTC. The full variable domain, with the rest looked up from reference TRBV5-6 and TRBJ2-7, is DAGVTQSPTHLIKTRGQQVTLRCSPKSGHDTVSWYQQALGQGPQFIFQYYEEEERQRGNFPDRFSGHQFPNYSSELNVNALLLGDSALYLCASSARSYEQYFGPGTRLTVT.

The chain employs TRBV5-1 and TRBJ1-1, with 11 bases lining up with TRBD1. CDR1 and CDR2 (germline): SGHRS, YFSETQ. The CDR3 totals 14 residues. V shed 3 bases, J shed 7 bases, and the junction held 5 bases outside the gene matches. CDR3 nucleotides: TGCGCCAGCAGCTCGGGACAGGGGGTGGATGAAGCTTTCTTT. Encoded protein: CASSSGQGVDEAFF.

The CDR3 nucleotides are TGTGCCAGCAGCGCGGTAGTAGCTAGTTCCGATGAGCAGTTCTTC. Protein product: CASSAVVASSDEQFF. This chain connects TRBV9 to TRBJ2-1; D gene ambiguous. This CDR3 has 15 amino acids. V was trimmed by 3 bases and J by 8 bases, leaving 18 bases between them. Germline CDR1 reads SGDLS; CDR2 reads YYNGEE.

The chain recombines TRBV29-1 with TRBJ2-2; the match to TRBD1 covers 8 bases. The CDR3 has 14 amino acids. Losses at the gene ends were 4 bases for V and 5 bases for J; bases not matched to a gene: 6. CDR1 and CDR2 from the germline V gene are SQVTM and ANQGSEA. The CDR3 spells CSVASRGLTGELFF. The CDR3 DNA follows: TGCAGCGTTGCCAGCAGGGGGCTGACCGGGGAGCTGTTTTTT.

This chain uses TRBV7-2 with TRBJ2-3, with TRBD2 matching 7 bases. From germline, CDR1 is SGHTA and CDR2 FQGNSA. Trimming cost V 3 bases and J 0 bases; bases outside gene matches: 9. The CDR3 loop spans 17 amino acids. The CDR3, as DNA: TGTGCCAGCAGCTTGCCAGCGGGAACCCCTAGCACAGATACGCAGTATTTT. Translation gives CASSLPAGTPSTDTQYF.